The 27 T cell receptor beta chains presented below share a single source sample, sequenced in a study of response to subunit inactivated influenza vaccine (dated 2018 in TCRdb). Library preparation used RT-PCR. The sequencer was an Illumina HiSeq 2500. TCRdb ran its own pipeline on the public reads, namely fastp trimming at Q25 and MiXCR clone calling, and kept in-frame beta chains. Entries are consolidated by CDR3 protein sequence, retaining the most common genes and DNA. The sample table contains around 200,000 distinct CDR3 sequences; only one count was recorded for approximately 15% of them. The top ten clones comprise roughly 24% of the sample. The sample here was CD8+ T cells sorted from PBMCs, taken 5 to 6 days after vaccination. Receptor source: a man aged 50 or older who received an inactivated influenza vaccine. Donor details come from another sample of the same person, matched by shared clones.

This clonotype was detected only once. The chain is built from TRBV7-2 and TRBJ2-7; 9 bases fit TRBD2. Per the germline V gene, CDR1 is SGHTA and CDR2 is FQGNSA. The CDR3 is 14 residues long. V gave up 7 bases and J gave up 7 bases; unmatched junction bases: 11. The CDR3 DNA reads TGTGCCAGCACCCCGGAGGCGGGGGGGTGGGAGCAGTACTTC. This codes for CASTPEAGGWEQYF.

The chain carries TRBV4-1 and TRBJ1-6; D is possibly TRBD1 (6 bases). The CDR3 has 16 residues. Germline V CDR1 and CDR2: MGHRA, YSYEKL. The V gene lost 0 bases and the J gene lost 4 bases, with 10 bases spanning the gap. CDR3 sequence reads: CASSQDLQGYNSPLHF. Here the CDR3 DNA reads TGCGCCAGCAGCCAAGATCTACAGGGATATAATTCACCCCTCCACTTT.

This clonotype was picked up a small number of times. The chain carries TRBV19 and TRBJ1-1; TRBD1 matches 8 bases. CDR1 and CDR2 from the germline V gene are LNHDA and SQIVND (reference sequence). The V and J ends lost 4 bases and 4 bases, in that order; junction bases with no gene match: 8. CDR3 length: 15 amino acids. The CDR3 sequence is CASSKGQVGFTEAFF. CDR3 nucleotide sequence: TGTGCCAGTAGTAAGGGACAGGTTGGGTTCACTGAAGCTTTCTTT. Based on the CDR3 plus reference TRBV19 and TRBJ1-1, the full variable domain is DGGITQSPKYLFRKEGQNVTLSCEQNLNHDAMYWYRQDPGQGLRLIYYSQIVNDFQKGDIAEGYSVSREKKESFPLTVTSAQKNPTAFYLCASSKGQVGFTEAFFGQGTRLTVV.

This clonotype has more than one count but fewer than ten. J is TRBJ1-5 and V is TRBV25-1, with D tentatively TRBD1 (6 bases). Trimming shortened V by 8 bases and J by 0 bases, and 23 bases separated the two germline ends. This CDR3 is 18 amino acids long. Germline CDR1 and CDR2: MGHDK and SYGVNS. DNA for the CDR3: TGTGCCAGCGCTAGCCCTGGGCGGGACACGGATAGCAATCAGCCCCAGCATTTT. It translates to CASASPGRDTDSNQPQHF.

The CDR3 region is CASSSLAGTAYNEQFF. The CDR3, as DNA: TGTGCCAGCAGTTCCTTAGCGGGGACTGCCTACAATGAGCAGTTCTTC. The chain is built from TRBV28 and TRBJ2-1, with TRBD2 matching over 8 bases. Per germline, CDR1 MDHEN and CDR2 SYDVKM. This CDR3 has 16 amino acids. V lost 4 bases to trimming and J lost 2 bases; unmatched junction nucleotides: 7. Complete variable domain (other parts from reference TRBV28 and TRBJ2-1): DVKVTQSSRYLVKRTGEKVFLECVQDMDHENMFWYRQDPGLGLRLIYFSYDVKMKEKGDIPEGYSVSREKKERFSLILESASTNQTSMYLCASSSLAGTAYNEQFFGPGTRLTVL.

The rearrangement links TRBV7-3 to TRBJ2-1; 10 bases match TRBD2. CDR1 and CDR2 from the germline V gene are SGHTA and FQGTGA. Unmatched junction bases numbered 6, after V lost 3 bases and J lost 7 bases. The CDR3 extends over 15 amino acids. DNA for the CDR3: TGTGCCAGCAGCTTCCTAGCGGGAGTAGGTAATGAGCAGTTCTTC. Encoded protein: CASSFLAGVGNEQFF.

The sample holds many counts of this clonotype. This chain joins TRBV7-8 and TRBJ1-2, with D unclear. This CDR3 contains 13 residues. Trimming shortened V by 5 bases and J by 5 bases, and 12 bases separated the two germline ends. CDR1 SGHVS and CDR2 FQNEAQ come from the germline V gene. The chain's CDR3 is CASSPDIGYGYTF. For the CDR3, the DNA is TGTGCCAGCAGCCCCGACATAGGTTATGGCTACACCTTC.

V is TRBV4-2 and J is TRBJ2-3; TRBD1 might be the D (6 bases). Germline lookup yields CDR1 LGHNA and CDR2 YNFKEQ. The CDR3 loop spans 15 amino acids. Trimming took off 3 bases at V and 4 bases at J, with 14 bases between the two ends. The DNA of the CDR3 is TGTGCCAGCAGCCAGAGAGGGGGAGATCCAGATACGCAGTATTTT. Translated, it gives CASSQRGGDPDTQYF.

V gene TRBV10-3 combines with J gene TRBJ2-5, with unresolved D. The CDR3 extends over 13 amino acids. Germline V lookup: CDR1 ENHRY, CDR2 SYGVKD. Trimming took off 4 bases at V and 3 bases at J, with 9 bases between the two ends. The CDR3 bases are TGTGCCATCAGTGCCGCCCCGGAAGAGACCCAGTACTTC. Translating gives CAISAAPEETQYF.

The J gene is TRBJ2-1, the V gene TRBV20-1; 7 nucleotides line up with TRBD2. J lost 2 bases, V lost 0 bases, and 10 bases had no gene match. The CDR3 is made up of 17 amino acids. Germline V lookup: CDR1 DFQATT, CDR2 SNEGSKA (reference sequence). The CDR3 here is CSARDLRRAGPYNEQFF. CDR3 in DNA: TGCAGTGCTAGAGACCTAAGGCGAGCGGGACCCTACAATGAGCAGTTCTTC.

This clonotype was counted between two and nine times. This rearrangement joins TRBV11-3 to TRBJ2-1; D is perhaps TRBD2 (5 bases). V lost 1 base and J lost 5, with 6 bases in between. CDR1 is SGHNT, CDR2 YENEEA, per germline. This CDR3 is 13 amino acids long. CDR3 DNA sequence: TGTGCCAGCAGCTTAGGGACTGACAATGAGCAGTTCTTC. This encodes CASSLGTDNEQFF.

In this sample, this clonotype turned up a few times. The chain carries TRBV29-1 and TRBJ2-1; 8 bases map to TRBD2. The length of the CDR3 is 15 residues. The ends lost 5 bases at V and 4 bases at J; junction bases unmatched: 10. The germline gives CDR1 SQVTM, CDR2 ANQGSEA. CDR3 amino acids: CSVRPRGGRYNEQFF. CDR3 DNA sequence: TGCAGCGTTCGTCCTCGGGGGGGCCGGTACAATGAGCAGTTCTTC.

This clonotype turned up a few times. The V gene is TRBV19, the J gene TRBJ2-5; D is possibly TRBD2 (5 bases). There are 13 residues in the CDR3. CDR1 and CDR2 from the germline V gene are LNHDA and SQIVND (reference sequence). Trimming stripped 5 bases from V and 2 bases from J, with 9 bases between. In DNA form, the CDR3 reads TGTGCCAGTAGTTTGGACTCTCAAGAGACCCAGTACTTC. The encoded protein is CASSLDSQETQYF.

The V and J genes are TRBV12-3 or TRBV12-4 and TRBJ2-7; D ambiguous. The CDR3 is made up of 13 amino acids. With 4 bases removed from V and 6 bases from J, the gap between germline ends came to 13 bases. The CDR3 here is CASSWVTLGEQYF. Written as DNA, the CDR3 is TGTGCCAGCAGTTGGGTCACGTTGGGCGAGCAGTACTTC.

The chain has TRBV20-1 and TRBJ2-7; D may be TRBD2 (5 bases). The V end lost 3 bases, the J end lost 2 bases, and 14 bases lay between the germline ends. The CDR3 is 14 residues long. Germline V CDR1 and CDR2: DFQATT, SNEGSKA (reference sequence). The CDR3 sequence: CSASLHTRPYEQYF. The CDR3 DNA is TGCAGTGCTAGTTTGCACACTAGGCCCTACGAGCAGTACTTC.

The genes are TRBV12-3 or TRBV12-4 and TRBJ2-7; 7 bases align to TRBD1. CDR3 length: 14 amino acids. With V trimmed by 6 bases and J by 0 bases, 5 bases remained unmatched. CDR3 residues: CASRPGTDSYEQYF. The CDR3, as DNA: TGTGCCAGCAGGCCCGGGACAGACTCCTACGAGCAGTACTTC.

This clonotype was found many times. The DNA of the CDR3 is TGTGCCAGCAGCTTAAGTATCGCAGCGAACACTGAAGCTTTCTTT. This gives the protein CASSLSIAANTEAFF. The J gene is TRBJ1-1, the V gene TRBV7-6, with unresolved D. CDR3 length: 15 amino acids. CDR1 and CDR2 from the germline V gene are SGHVS and FNYEAQ. The ends were cut back, 2 bases at V and 1 base at J, with 11 bases in the middle.

Only a few counts were recorded for this clonotype. This chain links TRBV27 with TRBJ2-1; no reliable D call. Trimming pared 6 bases from V and 2 bases from J, leaving 14 bases between. Per germline, CDR1 MNHEY and CDR2 SMNVEV (reference sequence). This CDR3 region has 15 residues. For the CDR3, the DNA is TGTGCCAGCAGGGCCGGCGGAACCCCCTACAATGAGCAGTTCTTC. It yields the protein CASRAGGTPYNEQFF.

This chain links TRBV21-1 with TRBJ2-3; the table's D call of TRBD2 was not tested on the DNA. TRBV21-1 is reported as a pseudogene. The CDR3 consists of 18 residues. The CDR3 here is CASSRTSGRAAGTDTQYF. In DNA form, the CDR3 reads TGTGCCAGCAGCAGAACTAGCGGGAGGGCCGCGGGCACAGATACGCAGTATTTT.

This clonotype was counted a few times. The V and J genes are TRBV7-8 and TRBJ2-3; 9 bases match TRBD2. From germline, CDR1 is SGHVS and CDR2 FQNEAQ. The CDR3 consists of 16 residues. V was clipped by 5 bases and J by 5 bases; unmatched bases: 11. The CDR3 DNA reads TGTGCCAGCAGCGGCCGAGGGGGACTAGCTCTAGATACGCAGTATTTT. Its translation: CASSGRGGLALDTQYF.

V gene TRBV4-2 combines with J gene TRBJ2-7; TRBD1 matches 8 bases. Germline V lookup: CDR1 LGHNA, CDR2 YNFKEQ. This CDR3 comprises 16 residues. V was clipped by 0 bases and J by 6 bases; unmatched bases: 10. The CDR3 bases are TGTGCCAGCAGCCAAGATCCGTTTGGACAGGGTGGCGAGCAGTACTTC. The encoded protein is CASSQDPFGQGGEQYF.

The V gene is TRBV19, the J gene TRBJ2-1; 10 bases map to TRBD2. The CDR3 spans 14 residues. J lost 9 bases, V lost 7 bases, and 9 bases had no gene match. CDR1 and CDR2 (germline): LNHDA, SQIVND (reference sequence). CDR3 nucleotide sequence: TGTGCCAGTATGTCGAGGCTAGCGGGGGCTGAGCAGTTCTTC. This sequence encodes CASMSRLAGAEQFF.

The rearrangement joins TRBV6-1 to TRBJ2-6; D remains unclear. Germline loops: CDR1 MNHNS, CDR2 SASEGT. Trimming pared 4 bases from V and 0 bases from J, leaving 10 bases between. The CDR3 is made up of 16 amino acids. This chain's CDR3 is CASSVRSDSGANVLTF. The CDR3 region has the DNA TGTGCCAGCAGTGTGCGGTCAGACTCTGGGGCCAACGTCCTGACTTTC.

The rearrangement joins TRBV20-1 to TRBJ2-1; the D is unclear. V lost 6 bases and J 2 bases, leaving 5 bases between the germline ends. The germline gives CDR1 DFQATT, CDR2 SNEGSKA (reference sequence). The CDR3 is 11 residues long. The CDR3 sequence is CSAETYNEQFF. CDR3 nucleotides: TGCAGTGCGGAAACCTACAATGAGCAGTTCTTC.

The chain carries TRBV15 and TRBJ2-5; 9 bases fit TRBD2. Trimming at V came to 5 bases and at J to 4 bases, leaving 17 bases not matched to a gene. In germline, CDR1 is LNHNV, CDR2 YYDKDF (reference sequence). The CDR3 extends over 18 amino acids. DNA for the CDR3: TGTGCCACCAGCCGCCCCCTCGGTAGCGGGAGTCTTCCAGAGACCCAGTACTTC. This encodes CATSRPLGSGSLPETQYF.

This clonotype appeared a few times. The CDR3 sequence: CASSQERGWGDQPQHF. The CDR3 DNA is TGTGCCAGCAGCCAAGAACGGGGATGGGGGGATCAGCCCCAGCATTTT. V usage is TRBV4-2 and J usage is TRBJ1-5, with a tentative D call TRBD1 (5 bases). Trimming stripped 0 bases from V and 5 bases from J, with 14 bases between. The CDR3 has 16 amino acids. Germline V gene sequence: CDR1 LGHNA, CDR2 YNFKEQ.

V gene TRBV5-1 combines with J gene TRBJ1-6, with D possibly being TRBD1 (6 bases). This CDR3 has 18 residues. CDR1 is SGHRS, CDR2 YFSETQ, per germline. Trimming cost V 1 base and J 0 bases, with 14 bases left between them. The CDR3 DNA sequence: TGCGCCAGCAGCTTGTGGTCAGGGGCGAGCTCCTATAATTCACCCCTCCACTTT. Its protein product is CASSLWSGASSYNSPLHF.